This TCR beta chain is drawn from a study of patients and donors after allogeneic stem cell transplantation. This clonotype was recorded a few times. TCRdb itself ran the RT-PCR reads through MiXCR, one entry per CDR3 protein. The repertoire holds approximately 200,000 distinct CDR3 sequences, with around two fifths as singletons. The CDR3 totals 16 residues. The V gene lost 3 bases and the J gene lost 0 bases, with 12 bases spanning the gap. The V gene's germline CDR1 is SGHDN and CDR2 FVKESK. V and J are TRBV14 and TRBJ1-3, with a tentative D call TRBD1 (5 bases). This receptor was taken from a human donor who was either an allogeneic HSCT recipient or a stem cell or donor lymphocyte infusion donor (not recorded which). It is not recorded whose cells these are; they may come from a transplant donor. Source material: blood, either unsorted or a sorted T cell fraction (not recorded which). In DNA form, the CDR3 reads TGTGCCAGCAGCCAGGGAGGGACGGACTCTGGAAACACCATATATTTT. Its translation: CASSQGGTDSGNTIYF.